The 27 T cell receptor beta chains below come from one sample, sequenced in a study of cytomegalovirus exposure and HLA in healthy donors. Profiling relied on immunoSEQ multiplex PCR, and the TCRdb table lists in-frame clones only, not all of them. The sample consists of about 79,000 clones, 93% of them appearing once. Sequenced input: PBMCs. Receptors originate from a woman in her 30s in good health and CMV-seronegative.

The CDR3 loop reads CASSLSFGGAPDTQYF. For the CDR3, the DNA is TGTGCCAGCAGCTTATCTTTCGGGGGGGCCCCAGATACGCAGTATTTT. The V and J genes are TRBV7-3 and TRBJ2-3; 8 nucleotides line up with TRBD2. Germline V gene sequence: CDR1 SGHTA, CDR2 FQGTGA. V shed 2 bases and J 4 bases; nucleotides not matched to a gene: 8. There are 16 residues in the CDR3.

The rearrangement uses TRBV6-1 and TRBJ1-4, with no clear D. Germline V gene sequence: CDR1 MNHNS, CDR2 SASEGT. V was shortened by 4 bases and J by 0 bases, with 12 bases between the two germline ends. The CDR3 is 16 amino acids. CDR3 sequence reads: CASSGGLRTTNEKLFF. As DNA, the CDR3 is TGTGCCAGCAGTGGAGGGTTGCGGACAACTAATGAAAAACTGTTTTTT.

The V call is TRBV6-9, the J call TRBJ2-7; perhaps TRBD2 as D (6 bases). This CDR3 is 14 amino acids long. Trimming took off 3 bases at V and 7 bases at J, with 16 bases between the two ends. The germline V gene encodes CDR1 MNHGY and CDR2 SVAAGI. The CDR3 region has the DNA TGTGCCAGCAGTTACTCTCGGGTAGGAGGGGAGCAGTACTTC. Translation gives CASSYSRVGGEQYF.

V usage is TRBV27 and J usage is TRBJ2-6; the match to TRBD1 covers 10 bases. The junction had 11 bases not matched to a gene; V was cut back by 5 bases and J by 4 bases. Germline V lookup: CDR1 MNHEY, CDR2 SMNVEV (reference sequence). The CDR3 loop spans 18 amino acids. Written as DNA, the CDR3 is TGTGCCAGCAGTCCGCCCGGACAGGGGGTATCGGGGGCCAACGTCCTGACTTTC. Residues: CASSPPGQGVSGANVLTF.

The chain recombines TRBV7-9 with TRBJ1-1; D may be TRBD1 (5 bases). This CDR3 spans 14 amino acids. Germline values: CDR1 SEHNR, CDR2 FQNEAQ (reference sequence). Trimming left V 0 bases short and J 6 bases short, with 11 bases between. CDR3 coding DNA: TGTGCCAGCAGCTTAGCTGGGGTAGGGGCTGAAGCTTTCTTT. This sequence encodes CASSLAGVGAEAFF.

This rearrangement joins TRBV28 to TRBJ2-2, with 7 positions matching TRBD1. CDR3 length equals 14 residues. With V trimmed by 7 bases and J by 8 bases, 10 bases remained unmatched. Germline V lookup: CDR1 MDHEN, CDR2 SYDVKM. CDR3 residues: CASTVGGTGGELFF. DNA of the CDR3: TGTGCCAGCACCGTAGGGGGCACCGGGGGGGAGCTGTTTTTT.

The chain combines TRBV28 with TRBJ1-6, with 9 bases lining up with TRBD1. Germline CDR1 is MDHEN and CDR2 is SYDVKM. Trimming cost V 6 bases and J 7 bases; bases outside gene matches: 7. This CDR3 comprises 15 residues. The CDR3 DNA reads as TGTGCCAGCAGCCGCCTCGACAGGGGGAATTCACCCCTCCACTTT. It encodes CASSRLDRGNSPLHF.

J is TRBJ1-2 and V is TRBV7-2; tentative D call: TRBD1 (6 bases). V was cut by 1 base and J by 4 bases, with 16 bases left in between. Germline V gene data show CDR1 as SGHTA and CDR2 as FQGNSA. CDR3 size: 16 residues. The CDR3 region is CASSLVLRGARYGYTF. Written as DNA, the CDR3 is TGTGCCAGCAGCTTAGTCCTTCGGGGGGCTCGCTATGGCTACACCTTC.

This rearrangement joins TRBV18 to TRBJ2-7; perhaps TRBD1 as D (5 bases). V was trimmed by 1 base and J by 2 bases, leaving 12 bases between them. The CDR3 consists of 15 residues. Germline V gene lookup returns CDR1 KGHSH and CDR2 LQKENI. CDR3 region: CASSPRSGRAYEQYF. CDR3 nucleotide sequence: TGTGCCAGCTCACCACGTTCAGGCAGGGCCTACGAGCAGTACTTC.

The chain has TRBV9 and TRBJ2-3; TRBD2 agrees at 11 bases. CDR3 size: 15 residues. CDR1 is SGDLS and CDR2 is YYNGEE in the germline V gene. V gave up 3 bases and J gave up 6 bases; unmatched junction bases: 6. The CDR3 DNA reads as TGTGCCAGCAGCGAGGGACTAGCGGAGACCGATACGCAGTATTTT. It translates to CASSEGLAETDTQYF.

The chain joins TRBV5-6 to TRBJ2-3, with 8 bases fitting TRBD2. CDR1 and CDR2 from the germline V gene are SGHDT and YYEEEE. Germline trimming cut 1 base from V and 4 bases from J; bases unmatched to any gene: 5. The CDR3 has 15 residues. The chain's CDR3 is CASSLWAGGPDTQYF. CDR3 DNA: TGTGCCAGCAGCTTGTGGGCGGGAGGCCCAGATACGCAGTATTTT.

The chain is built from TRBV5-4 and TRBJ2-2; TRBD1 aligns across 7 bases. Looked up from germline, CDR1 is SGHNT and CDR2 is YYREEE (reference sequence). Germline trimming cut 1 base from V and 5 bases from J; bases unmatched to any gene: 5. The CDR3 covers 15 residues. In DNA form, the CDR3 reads TGTGCCAGCAGCTTGAGTAACAGGGGAACCGGGGAGCTGTTTTTT. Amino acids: CASSLSNRGTGELFF.

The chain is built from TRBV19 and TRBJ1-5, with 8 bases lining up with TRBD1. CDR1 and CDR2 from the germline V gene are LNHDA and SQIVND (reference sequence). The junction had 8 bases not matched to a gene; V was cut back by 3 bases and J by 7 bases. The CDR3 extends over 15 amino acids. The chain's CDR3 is CASSIAGGSRQPQHF. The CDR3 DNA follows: TGTGCCAGTAGTATCGCAGGGGGCTCGAGGCAGCCCCAGCATTTT.

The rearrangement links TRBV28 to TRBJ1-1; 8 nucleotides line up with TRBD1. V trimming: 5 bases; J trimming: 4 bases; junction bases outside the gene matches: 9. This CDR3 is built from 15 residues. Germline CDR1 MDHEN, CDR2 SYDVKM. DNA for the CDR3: TGTGCCAGCAGTCCCCCGGCGACAGGGGCCACTGAAGCTTTCTTT. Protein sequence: CASSPPATGATEAFF.

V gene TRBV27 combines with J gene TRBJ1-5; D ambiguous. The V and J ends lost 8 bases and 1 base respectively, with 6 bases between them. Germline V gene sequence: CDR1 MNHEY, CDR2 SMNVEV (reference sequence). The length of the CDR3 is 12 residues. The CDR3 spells CASGGSNQPQHF. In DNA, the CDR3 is TGTGCCAGCGGAGGAAGCAATCAGCCCCAGCATTTT.

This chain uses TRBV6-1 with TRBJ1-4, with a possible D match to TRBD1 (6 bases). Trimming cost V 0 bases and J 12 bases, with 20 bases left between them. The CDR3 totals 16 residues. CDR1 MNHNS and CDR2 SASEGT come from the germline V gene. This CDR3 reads CASSEARRTVVRELFF. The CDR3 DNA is TGTGCCAGCAGTGAAGCGCGACGGACAGTAGTAAGGGAACTGTTTTTT.

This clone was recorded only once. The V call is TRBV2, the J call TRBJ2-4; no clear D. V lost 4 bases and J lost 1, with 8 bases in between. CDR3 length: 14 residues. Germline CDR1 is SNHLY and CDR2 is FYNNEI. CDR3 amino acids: CASSVEQAKNIQYF. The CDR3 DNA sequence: TGTGCCAGCAGTGTGGAACAGGCCAAAAACATTCAGTACTTC.

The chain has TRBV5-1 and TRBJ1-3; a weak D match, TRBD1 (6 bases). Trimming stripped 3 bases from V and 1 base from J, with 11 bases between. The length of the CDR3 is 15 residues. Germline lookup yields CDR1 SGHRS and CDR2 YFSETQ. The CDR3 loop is CASSSSTGSGNTIYF. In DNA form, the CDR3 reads TGCGCCAGCAGCTCCAGTACAGGGTCTGGAAACACCATATATTTT.

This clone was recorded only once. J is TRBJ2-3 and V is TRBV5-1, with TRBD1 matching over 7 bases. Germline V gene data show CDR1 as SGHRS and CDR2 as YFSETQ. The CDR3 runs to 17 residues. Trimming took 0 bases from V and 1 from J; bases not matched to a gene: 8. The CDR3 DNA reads TGCGCCAGCAGCTTGGGAGCGAGGGGGCGGGGCACAGATACGCAGTATTTT. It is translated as CASSLGARGRGTDTQYF.

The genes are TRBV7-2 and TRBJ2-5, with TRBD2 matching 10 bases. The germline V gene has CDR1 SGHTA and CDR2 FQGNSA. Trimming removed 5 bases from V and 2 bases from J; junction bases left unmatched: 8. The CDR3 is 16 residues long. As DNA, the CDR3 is TGTGCCAGCAGCACCCAGACTAGCGGGTCACAAGAGACCCAGTACTTC. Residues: CASSTQTSGSQETQYF.

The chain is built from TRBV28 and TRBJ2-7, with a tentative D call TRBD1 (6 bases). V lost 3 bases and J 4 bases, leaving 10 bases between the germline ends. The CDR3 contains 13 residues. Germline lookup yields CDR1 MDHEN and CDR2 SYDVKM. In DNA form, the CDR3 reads TGTGCCAGCAGTTTGGACAGTACTTACGAGCAGTACTTC. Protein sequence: CASSLDSTYEQYF.

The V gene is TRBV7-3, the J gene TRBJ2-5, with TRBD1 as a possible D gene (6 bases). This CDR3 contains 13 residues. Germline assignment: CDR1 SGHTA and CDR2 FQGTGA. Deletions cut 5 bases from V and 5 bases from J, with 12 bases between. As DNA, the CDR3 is TGTGCCAGCAGCCGGGACATAGGGGAGACCCAGTACTTC. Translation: CASSRDIGETQYF.

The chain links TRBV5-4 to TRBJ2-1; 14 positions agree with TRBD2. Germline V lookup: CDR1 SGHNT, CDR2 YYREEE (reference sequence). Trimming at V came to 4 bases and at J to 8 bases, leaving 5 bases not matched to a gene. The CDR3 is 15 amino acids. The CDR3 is CASSRGLAGGDEQFF. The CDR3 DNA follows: TGTGCCAGCAGCCGTGGACTAGCGGGGGGAGATGAGCAGTTCTTC.

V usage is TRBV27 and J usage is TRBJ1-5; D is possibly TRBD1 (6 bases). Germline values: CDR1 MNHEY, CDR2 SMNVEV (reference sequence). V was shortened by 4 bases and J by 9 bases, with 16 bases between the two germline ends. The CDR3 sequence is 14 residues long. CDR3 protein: CASSSFQGLGPQHF. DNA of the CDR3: TGTGCCAGCAGTTCATTCCAGGGGCTAGGGCCCCAGCATTTT.

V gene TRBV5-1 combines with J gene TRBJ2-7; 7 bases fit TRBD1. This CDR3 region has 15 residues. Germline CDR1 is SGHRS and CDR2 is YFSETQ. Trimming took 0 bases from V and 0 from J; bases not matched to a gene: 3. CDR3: CASSLDGTASYEQYF. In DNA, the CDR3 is TGCGCCAGCAGCTTGGACGGGACAGCCTCCTACGAGCAGTACTTC.

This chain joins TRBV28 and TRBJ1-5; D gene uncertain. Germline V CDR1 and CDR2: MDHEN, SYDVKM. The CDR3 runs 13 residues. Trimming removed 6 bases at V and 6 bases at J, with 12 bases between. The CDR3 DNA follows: TGTGCCAGCAGCCCAGGTGGGAGTCAGCCCCAGCATTTT. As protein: CASSPGGSQPQHF.

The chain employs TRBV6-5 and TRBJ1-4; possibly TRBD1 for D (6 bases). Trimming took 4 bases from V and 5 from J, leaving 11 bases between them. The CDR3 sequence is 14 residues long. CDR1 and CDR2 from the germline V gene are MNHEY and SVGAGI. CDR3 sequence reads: CASSLQGLNEKLFF. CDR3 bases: TGTGCCAGCAGTTTACAGGGACTAAATGAAAAACTGTTTTTT.